The 8 T cell receptor beta chains in this list originate from one sample, sequenced in a study of cytomegalovirus exposure and HLA in healthy donors. PCR employed 60 Vbeta and 13 Jbeta primers. The repertoire was sequenced with immunoSEQ multiplex PCR; TCRdb's copy has only in-frame clones and lacks some. The data contain roughly 120,000 clones, roughly 66% of them singletons. Sequenced: PBMCs. Every receptor here comes from a man in his 60s in good health and CMV-seropositive.

The V call is TRBV5-1, the J call TRBJ2-1, with D maybe TRBD2 (7 bases). The CDR3 covers 17 residues. V was trimmed by 4 bases and J by 2 bases, leaving 19 bases between them. The germline CDR1 and CDR2 sequences are SGHRS and YFSETQ. CDR3 sequence: CASSPGWGGSAYNEQFF. The CDR3 nucleotides read TGCGCCAGCAGCCCGGGGTGGGGGGGCAGCGCCTACAATGAGCAGTTCTTC.

The chain recombines TRBV6-1 with TRBJ1-5; 8 bases match TRBD1. CDR1 is MNHNS and CDR2 is SASEGT in the germline V gene. Unmatched junction bases numbered 9, after V lost 6 bases and J lost 5 bases. The CDR3 runs to 15 residues. DNA of the CDR3: TGTGCCAGCAGAGAGCAGGGGGCGAGGGATCAGCCCCAGCATTTT. It specifies CASREQGARDQPQHF.

The chain carries TRBV28 and TRBJ1-1; maybe TRBD1 (5 bases). V was pared by 4 bases and J by 3 bases, with 15 bases between. Germline V lookup: CDR1 MDHEN, CDR2 SYDVKM. The CDR3 extends over 15 amino acids. CDR3 coding DNA: TGTGCCAGCAGTTCGTCCCGGGGGGGTTACACTGAAGCTTTCTTT. Translation: CASSSSRGGYTEAFF.

This rearrangement joins TRBV2 to TRBJ2-7, with 7 positions matching TRBD1. Looked up from germline, CDR1 is SNHLY and CDR2 is FYNNEI. The J segment lost 4 bases and the V segment lost 10 bases, leaving 4 bases of the junction unmatched. The CDR3 contains 11 residues. The CDR3, as DNA: TGTGCCACCAGGGGACAGTACGAGCAGTACTTC. It translates to CATRGQYEQYF.

The chain is built from TRBV25-1 and TRBJ1-2; a possible D gene is TRBD1 (6 bases). CDR1 is MGHDK, CDR2 SYGVNS, per germline. This CDR3 spans 15 amino acids. V shed 1 base and J shed 6 bases, with 15 bases lying between them. The CDR3: CASSESLDRNNGYTF. The CDR3 DNA reads as TGTGCCAGCAGTGAATCTTTGGACAGAAACAATGGCTACACCTTC.

J is TRBJ2-1 and V is TRBV7-9; a possible D gene is TRBD2 (6 bases). CDR1 SEHNR and CDR2 FQNEAQ come from the germline V gene (reference sequence). V lost 5 bases, J lost 8 bases, and 13 bases lay in between. This CDR3 contains 13 residues. CDR3 sequence reads: CASSTGTLDEQFF. CDR3 DNA: TGTGCCAGCAGCACCGGGACTTTGGATGAGCAGTTCTTC.

The J gene is TRBJ2-7, the V gene TRBV28; D possibly corresponds to TRBD1 (6 bases). The germline gives CDR1 MDHEN, CDR2 SYDVKM. V lost 8 bases and J 3 bases, leaving 23 bases between the germline ends. This CDR3 region has 16 residues. CDR3 sequence: CASHNKARTAIYEQYF. Written as DNA, the CDR3 is TGTGCCAGCCACAACAAGGCGAGGACAGCTATCTACGAGCAGTACTTC.

The chain has TRBV27 and TRBJ2-2; D is undetermined. Germline values: CDR1 MNHEY, CDR2 SMNVEV (reference sequence). This CDR3 is built from 15 residues. Trimming shortened V by 5 bases and J by 2 bases, and 12 bases separated the two germline ends. The CDR3 is CASSKNRRNTGELFF. In DNA form, the CDR3 reads TGTGCCAGCAGTAAGAACAGACGTAACACCGGGGAGCTGTTTTTT.